This T cell receptor (beta chain) was recovered during a study of early T cells in non-severe SARS-CoV-2 infection. Study context: Bulk RNA from unsorted whole blood was sequenced; chains were unpaired. Study-level findings and limits: VDJdb matching favored anti-spike CD8 responses, missing private and CD4 specificities.

Researchers tagged individual cDNA molecules with unique molecular identifiers. MiXCR, run by TCRdb on the 5' RACE reads, gives a single entry per CDR3 protein. Of approximately 71,000 distinct CDR3 sequences in the sample, 12% are singletons; the top ten hold under 2%. The CDR3 has 15 amino acids. V was cut by 5 bases and J by 0 bases, with 11 bases left in between. Germline V gives CDR1 SEHNR, CDR2 FQNEAQ (reference sequence). This clonotype was counted between two and nine times. Its target is unknown. Source material: whole blood. The TCR comes from an adult who was a healthcare worker with PCR-confirmed SARS-CoV-2 infection or an uninfected control (not recorded which). The chain uses TRBV7-9 and TRBJ1-3, with unresolved D. The CDR3 DNA reads as TGTGCCAGCAGCCCCCTCCGGGACTCTGGAAACACCATATATTTT. It translates to CASSPLRDSGNTIYF.